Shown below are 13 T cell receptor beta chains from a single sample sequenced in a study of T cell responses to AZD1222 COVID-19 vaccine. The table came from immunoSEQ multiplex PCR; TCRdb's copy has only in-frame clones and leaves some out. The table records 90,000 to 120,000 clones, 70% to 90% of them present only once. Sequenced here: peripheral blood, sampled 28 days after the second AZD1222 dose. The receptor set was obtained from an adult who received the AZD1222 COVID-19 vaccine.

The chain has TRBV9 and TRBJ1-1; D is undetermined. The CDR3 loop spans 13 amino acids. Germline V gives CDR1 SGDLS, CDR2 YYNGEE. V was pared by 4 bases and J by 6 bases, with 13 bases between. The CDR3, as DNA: TGTGCCAGCAGCACGAAGACGGGCGCTGAAGCTTTCTTT. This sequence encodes CASSTKTGAEAFF.

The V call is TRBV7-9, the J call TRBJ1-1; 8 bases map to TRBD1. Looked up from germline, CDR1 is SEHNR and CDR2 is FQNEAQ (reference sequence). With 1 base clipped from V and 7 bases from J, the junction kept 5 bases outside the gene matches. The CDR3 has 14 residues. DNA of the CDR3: TGTGCCAGCAGCTTAGTTCAGGGGGCTAGTGAAGCTTTCTTT. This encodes CASSLVQGASEAFF. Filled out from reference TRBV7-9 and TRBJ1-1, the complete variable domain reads DTGVSQNPRHKITKRGQNVTFRCDPISEHNRLYWYRQTLGQGPEFLTYFQNEAQLEKSRLLSDRFSAERPKGSFSTLEIQRTEQGDSAMYLCASSLVQGASEAFFGQGTRLTVV.

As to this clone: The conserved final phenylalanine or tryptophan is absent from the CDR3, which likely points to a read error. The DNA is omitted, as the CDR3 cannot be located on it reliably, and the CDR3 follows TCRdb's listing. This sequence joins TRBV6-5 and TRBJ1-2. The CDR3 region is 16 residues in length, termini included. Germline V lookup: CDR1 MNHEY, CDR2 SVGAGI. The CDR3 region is CASSSLQGGDSTQQVI.

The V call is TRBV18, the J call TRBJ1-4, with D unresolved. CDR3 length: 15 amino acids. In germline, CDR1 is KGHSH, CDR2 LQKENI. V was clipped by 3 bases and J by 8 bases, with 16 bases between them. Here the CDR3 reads CASSPSRDSGEKLFF. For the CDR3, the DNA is TGTGCCAGCTCACCTTCCCGGGATTCTGGAGAAAAACTGTTTTTT. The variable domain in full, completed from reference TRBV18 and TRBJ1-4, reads NAGVMQNPRHLVRRRGQEARLRCSPMKGHSHVYWYRQLPEEGLKFMVYLQKENIIDESGMPKERFSAEFPKEGPSILRIQQVVRGDSAAYFCASSPSRDSGEKLFFGSGTQLSVL.

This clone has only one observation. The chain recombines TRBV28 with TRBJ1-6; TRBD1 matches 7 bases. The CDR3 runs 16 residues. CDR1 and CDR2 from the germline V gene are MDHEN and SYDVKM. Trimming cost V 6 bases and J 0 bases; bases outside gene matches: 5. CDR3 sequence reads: CASRGAGGSYNSPLHF. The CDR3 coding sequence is TGTGCCAGCAGAGGGGCAGGGGGCTCCTATAATTCACCCCTCCACTTT.

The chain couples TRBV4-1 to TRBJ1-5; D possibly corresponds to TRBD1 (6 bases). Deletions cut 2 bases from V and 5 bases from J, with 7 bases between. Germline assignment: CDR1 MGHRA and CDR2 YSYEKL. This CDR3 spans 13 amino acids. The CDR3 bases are TGCGCCAGCAGCCAAAACAGGGATCAGCCCCAGCATTTT. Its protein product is CASSQNRDQPQHF.

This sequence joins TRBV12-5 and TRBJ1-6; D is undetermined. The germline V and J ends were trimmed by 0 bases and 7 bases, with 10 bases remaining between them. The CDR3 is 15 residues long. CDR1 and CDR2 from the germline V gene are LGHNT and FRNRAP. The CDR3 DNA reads TGTGCTAGTGGTTTGGTAATGGGTCGCAATTCACCCCTCCACTTT. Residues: CASGLVMGRNSPLHF.

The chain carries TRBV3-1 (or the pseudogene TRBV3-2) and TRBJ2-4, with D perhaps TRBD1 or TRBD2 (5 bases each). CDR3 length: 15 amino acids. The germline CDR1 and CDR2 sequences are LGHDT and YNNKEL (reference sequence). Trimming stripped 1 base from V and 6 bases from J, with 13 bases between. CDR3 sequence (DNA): TGTGCCAGCAGCCAAGGGGGGTGGCGAGTAAACATTCAGTACTTC. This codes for CASSQGGWRVNIQYF.

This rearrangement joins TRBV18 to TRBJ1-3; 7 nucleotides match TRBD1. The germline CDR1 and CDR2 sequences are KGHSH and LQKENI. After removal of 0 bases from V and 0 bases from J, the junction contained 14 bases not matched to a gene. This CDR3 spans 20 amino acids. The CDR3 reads CASSPPLIRTGDSSGNTIYF. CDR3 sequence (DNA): TGTGCCAGCTCACCACCTCTCATCCGGACAGGTGATAGCTCTGGAAACACCATATATTTT. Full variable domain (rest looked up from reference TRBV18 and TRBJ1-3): NAGVMQNPRHLVRRRGQEARLRCSPMKGHSHVYWYRQLPEEGLKFMVYLQKENIIDESGMPKERFSAEFPKEGPSILRIQQVVRGDSAAYFCASSPPLIRTGDSSGNTIYFGEGSWLTVV.

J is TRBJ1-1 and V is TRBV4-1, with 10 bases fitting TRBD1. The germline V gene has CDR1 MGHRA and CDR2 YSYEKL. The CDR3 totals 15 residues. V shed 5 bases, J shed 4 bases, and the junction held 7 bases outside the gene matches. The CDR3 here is CASSSPGQGSTEAFF. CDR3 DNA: TGCGCCAGCAGCTCCCCGGGACAGGGGAGCACTGAAGCTTTCTTT.

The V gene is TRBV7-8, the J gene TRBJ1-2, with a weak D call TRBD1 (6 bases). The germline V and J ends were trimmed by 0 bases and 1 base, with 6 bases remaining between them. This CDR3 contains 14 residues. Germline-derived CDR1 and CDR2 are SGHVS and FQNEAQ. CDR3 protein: CASSLARGNYGYTF. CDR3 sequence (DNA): TGTGCCAGCAGCTTAGCCAGGGGTAACTATGGCTACACCTTC.

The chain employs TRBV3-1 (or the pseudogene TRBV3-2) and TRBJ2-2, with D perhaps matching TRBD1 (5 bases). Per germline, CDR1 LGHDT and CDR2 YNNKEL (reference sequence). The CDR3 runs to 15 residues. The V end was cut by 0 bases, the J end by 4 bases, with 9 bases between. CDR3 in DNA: TGTGCCAGCAGCCAAGAATGGACAAGCACCGGGGAGCTGTTTTTT. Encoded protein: CASSQEWTSTGELFF.

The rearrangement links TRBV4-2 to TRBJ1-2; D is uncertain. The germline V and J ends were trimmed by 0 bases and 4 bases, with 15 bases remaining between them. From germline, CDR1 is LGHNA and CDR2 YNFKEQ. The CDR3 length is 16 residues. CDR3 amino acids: CASSQELRNRGYGYTF. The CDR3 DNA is TGTGCCAGCAGCCAAGAATTAAGGAACAGAGGCTATGGCTACACCTTC.